This entry features one T cell receptor beta chain sequence. Multiplex PCR with BIOMED2 TRB-A/B primer pools amplified TRB rearrangements. A single record per CDR3 protein comes from TCRdb applying MiXCR to the multiplex PCR reads. The sample holds roughly 7,800 distinct CDR3 sequences, 26% seen once. The data were obtained in a study of T and B cells in COVID-19 patients. The length of the CDR3 is 14 residues. The V gene lost 2 bases and the J gene lost 3 bases, with 10 bases spanning the gap. CDR1 MNHEY and CDR2 SVGAGI come from the germline V gene. Each TRB amplification used about 220-500 ng of genomic DNA from blood.

Material for sequencing was blood. The gene calls are TRBV6-5 and TRBJ1-2; tentative D call: TRBD1 (5 bases). This TCR was recovered from a human donor with active COVID-19. DNA of the CDR3: TGTGCCAGCAGTTACGTCCGGGGGGACTATGGCTACACCTTC. It codes for CASSYVRGDYGYTF.